The clone carrying this T cell receptor (beta chain) was picked up a small number of times. What it binds is not known. Trimming cost V 0 bases and J 0 bases, with 11 bases left between them. Germline assignment: CDR1 DFQATT and CDR2 SNEGSKA (reference sequence). CDR3 length: 16 residues. The data derive from a study of response to subunit inactivated influenza vaccine. Regarding the study as a whole: Few new T cells, the authors suggested, are recruited by each seasonal influenza vaccination.

One entry per CDR3 protein, called by TCRdb with MiXCR from the RT-PCR reads. This sample has about 500,000 distinct CDR3 sequences, with 15% to 20% found just once. This sequence was found in a man aged 45-69 years who received an inactivated influenza vaccine. The chain is built from TRBV20-1 and TRBJ2-2; weak D call: TRBD1 (5 bases). Sequenced material: CD4+ T cells sorted from PBMCs, taken roughly 24 months after vaccination. CDR3: CSARDRGHTNTGELFF. For the CDR3, the DNA is TGCAGTGCTAGAGATAGAGGACATACGAACACCGGGGAGCTGTTTTTT.